This record covers a single T cell receptor beta chain. Its specificity is not known. The data belong to a study of Graves' ophthalmopathy and Graves' hyperthyroidism. Hyperthyroidism in these 18- to 65-year-old patients was newly diagnosed, lasting under 2 months. Among the exclusions were patients with other autoimmune diseases, uncontrolled infections, pregnancy or lactation. Germline V gene lookup returns CDR1 SGHNT and CDR2 YYREEE (reference sequence). V trimming: 2 bases; J trimming: 3 bases; junction bases outside the gene matches: 12. The CDR3 is 18 residues long. Study-wide results and caveats: Blood was where most expanded thyroid clonotypes above 0.001 frequency also turned up. With approximately 88% sensitivity and around 81% specificity, a 13-signature model separated ophthalmopathy from stable hyperthyroidism.

The TCR beta CDR3 regions underwent amplification from RNA transcripts. Second-round multiplex PCR followed a first-round RT-PCR using HTBI primers. TCRdb re-called the multiplex PCR reads through MiXCR, storing one row per CDR3 protein. The data show about 590,000 distinct CDR3 sequences, with about two fifths seen just once and 4% to 5% held by the top ten. The V gene is TRBV5-4, the J gene TRBJ2-7, with TRBD2 matching over 12 bases. Sequences were obtained from peripheral blood or thyroid tissue (not recorded which). The TCR sequence derives from an adult man with Graves' hyperthyroidism. The CDR3 DNA reads TGTGCCAGCAGCTTTGAGTTACTAGCGGGAGGTCCCGGCTACGAGCAGTACTTC. This codes for CASSFELLAGGPGYEQYF.